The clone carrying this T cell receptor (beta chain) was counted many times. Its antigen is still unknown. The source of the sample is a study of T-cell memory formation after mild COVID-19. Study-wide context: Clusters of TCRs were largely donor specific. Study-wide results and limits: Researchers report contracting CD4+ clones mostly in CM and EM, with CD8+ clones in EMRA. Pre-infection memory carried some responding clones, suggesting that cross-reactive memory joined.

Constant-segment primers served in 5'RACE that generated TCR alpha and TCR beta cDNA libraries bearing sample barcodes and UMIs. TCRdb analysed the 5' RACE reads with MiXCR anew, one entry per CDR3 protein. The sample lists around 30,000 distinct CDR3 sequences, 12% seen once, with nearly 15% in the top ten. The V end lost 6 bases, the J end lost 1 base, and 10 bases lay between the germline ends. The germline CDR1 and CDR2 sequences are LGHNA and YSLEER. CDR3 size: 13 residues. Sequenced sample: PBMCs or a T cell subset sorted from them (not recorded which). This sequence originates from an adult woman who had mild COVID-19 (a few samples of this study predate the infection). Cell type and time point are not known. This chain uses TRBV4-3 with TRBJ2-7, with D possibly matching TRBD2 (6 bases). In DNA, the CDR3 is TGCGCCAGCAGGTCGGGGAGGTCCTACGAGCAGTACTTC. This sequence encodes CASRSGRSYEQYF.